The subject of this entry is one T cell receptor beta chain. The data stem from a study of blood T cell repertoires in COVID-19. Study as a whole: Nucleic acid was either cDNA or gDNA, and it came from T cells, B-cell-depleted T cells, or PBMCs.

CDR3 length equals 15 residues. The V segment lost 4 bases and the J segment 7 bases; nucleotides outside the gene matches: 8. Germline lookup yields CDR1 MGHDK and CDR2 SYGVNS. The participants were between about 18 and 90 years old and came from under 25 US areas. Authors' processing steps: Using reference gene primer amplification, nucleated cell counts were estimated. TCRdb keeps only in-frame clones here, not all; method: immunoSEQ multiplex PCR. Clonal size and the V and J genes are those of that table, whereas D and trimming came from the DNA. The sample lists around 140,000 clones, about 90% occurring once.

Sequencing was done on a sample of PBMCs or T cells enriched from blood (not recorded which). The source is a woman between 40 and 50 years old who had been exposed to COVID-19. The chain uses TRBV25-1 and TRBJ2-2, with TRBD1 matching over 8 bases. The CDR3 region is CASSADRGIYGELFF. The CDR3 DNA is TGTGCCAGCAGTGCCGACAGGGGAATTTACGGGGAGCTGTTTTTT.